These 25 T cell receptor beta chains came from one sample sequenced in a study of T cells in Graves' hyperthyroidism and ophthalmopathy. RNA transcripts served as the template for amplifying TCR beta CDR3 regions. Researchers ran a first-round RT-PCR on the TCR CDR3 using the HTBI primer set. TCRdb redid the calling of the multiplex PCR reads with MiXCR, one entry per CDR3 protein. The sample shows approximately 520,000 distinct CDR3 sequences, 20% to 25% of them seen only once. The sequencing input was blood. These TCRs come from a man aged 18-30 years with Graves' hyperthyroidism.

The DNA for the CDR3 is TGTGCCATCAGGGGGACAGGGAAGCACACCGGGGAGCTGTTTTTT. It codes for CAIRGTGKHTGELFF. The chain carries TRBV10-3 and TRBJ2-2, with TRBD1 identical over 9 bases. V shed 6 bases, J shed 3 bases, and the junction held 5 bases outside the gene matches. Germline values: CDR1 ENHRY, CDR2 SYGVKD. CDR3 size: 15 residues.

The table lists this clonotype with many counts. This chain joins TRBV30 and TRBJ1-3; D gene unclear. The CDR3 is made up of 13 amino acids. Per the germline V gene, CDR1 is GTSNPN and CDR2 is SVGIG (reference sequence). Trimming shortened V by 2 bases and J by 1 base, and 6 bases separated the two germline ends. The CDR3 nucleotides are TGTGCCTGGAGTCCGACATCTGGAAACACCATATATTTT. Protein: CAWSPTSGNTIYF. The variable domain in full, with the rest retrieved from reference TRBV30 and TRBJ1-3, is SQTIHQWPATLVQPVGSPLSLECTVEGTSNPNLYWYRQAAGRGLQLLFYSVGIGQISSEVPQNLSASRPQDRQFILSSKKLLLSDSGFYLCAWSPTSGNTIYFGEGSWLTVV.

Ten or more counts support this clonotype. This chain joins TRBV12-3 or TRBV12-4 and TRBJ2-7; D is unclear. This CDR3 spans 13 amino acids. Trimming removed 2 bases from V and 7 bases from J, with 12 bases in between. CDR3 sequence reads: CASSLIDLGEQYF. In DNA form, the CDR3 reads TGTGCCAGCAGTTTAATTGACCTGGGTGAGCAGTACTTC.

This clonotype was seen at least ten times. V usage is TRBV28 and J usage is TRBJ2-7; no clear D. The V end lost 3 bases, the J end lost 0 bases, and 9 bases lay between the germline ends. There are 14 residues in the CDR3. Germline CDR1 is MDHEN and CDR2 is SYDVKM. The CDR3 nucleotides are TGTGCCAGCAGTTTTTGGCTCAGCTCCTACGAGCAGTACTTC. It codes for CASSFWLSSYEQYF.

This clonotype was detected ten times or more. V is TRBV28 and J is TRBJ1-1; 8 bases are a match to TRBD1. V shed 5 bases and J 3 bases; nucleotides not matched to a gene: 11. Looked up from germline, CDR1 is MDHEN and CDR2 is SYDVKM. The CDR3 covers 16 residues. CDR3 residues: CASSPGQGQVYTEAFF. The CDR3 DNA sequence: TGTGCCAGCAGTCCCGGACAGGGTCAAGTCTACACTGAAGCTTTCTTT.

The genes are TRBV2 and TRBJ2-5, with 8 bases fitting TRBD2. Losses at the gene ends were 1 base for V and 10 bases for J; bases not matched to a gene: 20. This CDR3 is 18 amino acids long. CDR1 and CDR2 (germline): SNHLY, FYNNEI. The CDR3 nucleotides read TGTGCCAGCAGTGAAGTGCTTGCTGGCGGGGGGCCCCTTGAAGTCCAGTACTTC. Amino acid sequence: CASSEVLAGGGPLEVQYF.

This clonotype was counted a few times. V is TRBV30 and J is TRBJ1-6; D call uncertain. The CDR3 runs to 14 residues. Germline V gives CDR1 GTSNPN, CDR2 SVGIG (reference sequence). Trimming removed 0 bases from V and 7 bases from J, with 10 bases in between. The CDR3 DNA reads as TGTGCCTGGAGTGTGAGGCTGGGCAATTCACCCCTCCACTTT. Translation gives CAWSVRLGNSPLHF.

This clonotype was seen repeatedly, ten times or more. The chain couples TRBV6-5 to TRBJ1-1; tentative D call: TRBD1 (6 bases). In germline, CDR1 is MNHEY, CDR2 SVGAGI. The CDR3 sequence is 13 residues long. The V end was cut by 7 bases, the J end by 1 base, with 10 bases between. The CDR3 loop reads CASIKGENTEAFF. The CDR3, as DNA: TGTGCCAGCATTAAGGGGGAGAACACTGAAGCTTTCTTT.

The sample holds a few counts of this clonotype. The chain uses TRBV19 and TRBJ1-5; D unresolved. V lost 1 base, J lost 3 bases, and 10 bases lay in between. Germline V CDR1 and CDR2: LNHDA, SQIVND (reference sequence). This CDR3 spans 15 amino acids. CDR3 sequence (DNA): TGTGCCAGTAGTATAGCTGAGATAAACAATCAGCCCCAGCATTTT. Protein product: CASSIAEINNQPQHF. Filled out from reference TRBV19 and TRBJ1-5, the complete variable domain reads DGGITQSPKYLFRKEGQNVTLSCEQNLNHDAMYWYRQDPGQGLRLIYYSQIVNDFQKGDIAEGYSVSREKKESFPLTVTSAQKNPTAFYLCASSIAEINNQPQHFGDGTRLSIL.

This clonotype has at least ten counts. This rearrangement joins TRBV9 to TRBJ1-1; D not certain. The length of the CDR3 is 14 residues. Germline-derived CDR1 and CDR2 are SGDLS and YYNGEE. V lost 0 bases and J lost 3, with 9 bases in between. The CDR3 DNA is TGTGCCAGCAGCGTAGGAGGGATGGACACTGAAGCTTTCTTT. It codes for CASSVGGMDTEAFF.

Ten or more counts support this clonotype. The chain combines TRBV27 with TRBJ1-5; TRBD1 aligns across 10 bases. After removal of 7 bases from V and 7 bases from J, the junction contained 10 bases not matched to a gene. The CDR3 is 15 residues long. The germline V gene encodes CDR1 MNHEY and CDR2 SMNVEV (reference sequence). The CDR3 nucleotides are TGTGCCAGCACCCAGACAGGGGGCACGGGGCAGCCCCAGCATTTT. This encodes CASTQTGGTGQPQHF.

This clonotype was found many times. The rearrangement joins TRBV2 to TRBJ2-2; tentatively, D is TRBD1 (6 bases). The CDR3 sequence is 14 residues long. V was trimmed by 6 bases and J by 5 bases, leaving 13 bases between them. Germline V gene lookup returns CDR1 SNHLY and CDR2 FYNNEI. The CDR3 reads CASSKAQGTGELFF. In DNA, the CDR3 is TGTGCCAGCAGCAAAGCGCAGGGGACCGGGGAGCTGTTTTTT.

V gene TRBV11-1 combines with J gene TRBJ2-2, with 8 bases matching TRBD1. The germline V gene encodes CDR1 SGHAT and CDR2 FQDESV (reference sequence). CDR3 length: 16 amino acids. Germline trimming cut 4 bases from V and 5 bases from J; bases unmatched to any gene: 9. CDR3 loop: CASSSRQGFPTGELFF. CDR3 nucleotides: TGTGCCAGCAGCTCAAGACAGGGGTTCCCAACCGGGGAGCTGTTTTTT.

This clonotype was recorded at least ten times. V gene TRBV28 combines with J gene TRBJ1-2; TRBD1 agrees at 7 bases. The CDR3 is made up of 16 amino acids. Germline CDR1 and CDR2: MDHEN and SYDVKM. J was trimmed by 1 base and V by 5 bases; bases with no gene match: 10. For the CDR3, the DNA is TGTGCCAGCAGTCCCGCCGATTCAGGGGGTAACTATGGCTACACCTTC. Translating it yields CASSPADSGGNYGYTF.

This clonotype was recorded many times. The chain combines TRBV12-3 or TRBV12-4 with TRBJ2-4; perhaps D is TRBD1 or TRBD2 (5 bases each). The CDR3 is made up of 15 amino acids. V lost 1 base and J lost 1, with 8 bases in between. The CDR3 DNA follows: TGTGCCAGCAGTTTAGGGGGGTTGGCCAAAAACATTCAGTACTTC. It translates to CASSLGGLAKNIQYF.

At least ten counts were recorded for this clonotype. The V and J genes are TRBV30 and TRBJ1-1; 9 bases are shared with TRBD1. The J segment lost 4 bases and the V segment lost 6 bases, leaving 6 bases of the junction unmatched. Germline CDR1 reads GTSNPN; CDR2 reads SVGIG (reference sequence). The CDR3 has 13 amino acids. The CDR3 loop is CACKQGARTEAFF. The CDR3 DNA sequence: TGTGCCTGCAAACAGGGGGCGCGCACTGAAGCTTTCTTT.

The J gene is TRBJ2-7, the V gene TRBV6-2 or TRBV6-3; 7 bases line up with TRBD1. Germline assignment: CDR1 MNHEY and CDR2 SVGEGT. J was trimmed by 3 bases and V by 0 bases; bases with no gene match: 11. The CDR3 contains 17 residues. CDR3 region: CASSYSIRGPNNYEQYF. The DNA of the CDR3 is TGTGCCAGCAGTTACTCGATAAGGGGGCCTAACAACTACGAGCAGTACTTC.

In its sample, this clonotype was seen many times. This chain joins TRBV19 and TRBJ1-5; 7 bases line up with TRBD1. The V segment lost 8 bases and the J segment 6 bases; nucleotides outside the gene matches: 10. Per the germline V gene, CDR1 is LNHDA and CDR2 is SQIVND (reference sequence). The CDR3 consists of 14 residues. The CDR3 sequence is CASSREGAVQPQHF. The CDR3 DNA reads TGTGCCAGTTCCCGGGAGGGGGCAGTTCAGCCCCAGCATTTT.

This clonotype showed up many times. The chain carries TRBV19 and TRBJ2-5; 8 bases are a match to TRBD1. The CDR3 consists of 15 residues. Unmatched junction bases numbered 4, after V lost 3 bases and J lost 1 base. CDR1 and CDR2 from the germline V gene are LNHDA and SQIVND (reference sequence). CDR3 coding DNA: TGTGCCAGTAGTATTGACAGGGGAACCCAAGAGACCCAGTACTTC. Translation gives CASSIDRGTQETQYF.

This clonotype has ten or more counts. The chain is built from TRBV12-3 or TRBV12-4 and TRBJ2-7; unclear D gene. V dropped 6 bases and J dropped 0 bases, with 9 bases sitting between them. CDR3 size: 13 residues. Written as DNA, the CDR3 is TGTGCCAGCAGCCCAGACGGCTCCTACGAGCAGTACTTC. It is translated as CASSPDGSYEQYF.

CDR3 protein: CAWRGGTGGFSTDTQYF. The CDR3, as DNA: TGTGCCTGGAGAGGGGGGACAGGGGGCTTTAGCACAGATACGCAGTATTTT. The chain carries TRBV30 and TRBJ2-3; 12 bases align to TRBD1. The CDR3 contains 17 residues. Germline V CDR1 and CDR2: GTSNPN, SVGIG (reference sequence). V dropped 3 bases and J dropped 0; count of bases not matched to a gene: 7.

This clonotype was seen a few times. This chain links TRBV27 with TRBJ1-2; 10 bases fit TRBD1. CDR1 is MNHEY and CDR2 is SMNVEV in the germline V gene (reference sequence). Trimming removed 2 bases from V and 5 bases from J; junction bases left unmatched: 2. The CDR3 covers 14 residues. CDR3 loop: CASSLDRGRYGYTF. CDR3 DNA sequence: TGTGCCAGCAGTTTAGACAGGGGGCGTTATGGCTACACCTTC.

On this clonotype itself: Possible read error: a much larger clone is one base away. The J gene is TRBJ2-7, the V gene TRBV19, with a weak D call TRBD1 (6 bases). The CDR3 is 14 amino acids. Germline CDR1 is LNHDA and CDR2 is SQIVND (reference sequence). For the CDR3, the DNA is TGTGTCAGGGGAACTCGGACCTCTACCTACGAGCAGTACTTC. Residues: CVRGTRTSTYEQYF.

This clonotype came up many times. This CDR3 is CASSFGSHYGYTF. The CDR3 DNA reads TGTGCCAGCAGTTTTGGGTCCCACTATGGCTACACCTTC. J is TRBJ1-2 and V is TRBV12-3 or TRBV12-4; D not certain. Trimming took 3 bases from V and 3 from J, leaving 8 bases between them. The CDR3 loop spans 13 amino acids.

This clonotype was found many times. This chain links TRBV4-1 with TRBJ2-7; tentatively, D is TRBD2 (5 bases). CDR1 is MGHRA, CDR2 YSYEKL, per germline. Trimming removed 3 bases from V and 3 bases from J, with 15 bases in between. The CDR3 has 15 residues. CDR3 region: CASSQENRERYEQYF. The CDR3 DNA reads TGCGCCAGCAGCCAGGAAAACCGGGAACGCTACGAGCAGTACTTC.